The sequence of this T cell receptor beta chain was determined in a study of OX40 agonist ivuxolimab in advanced cancers. In the study overall: Ivuxolimab was a fully human IgG2 agonistic monoclonal antibody targeting the costimulatory receptor OX40 (CD134). A male proportion of roughly 80% and a mean age of approximately 62 years, ranging from 23 to 79, were recorded for the dose-escalation cohort. The point of sequencing TCRbeta in the periphery was to test whether ivuxolimab changed TCR sequence diversity and drove clonal T-cell expansion. Partial responses occurred in three dose-escalation patients: two with cutaneous melanoma and one with hepatocellular carcinoma. Of the approximately 54 dose-escalation patients, hepatocellular carcinoma was present in around 20, melanoma in some 15, renal cell carcinoma in 9 and head and neck cancer in 9. Intravenous ivuxolimab was administered to patients every 2 weeks at six dose levels: 0.01, 0.1, 0.3, 1.5, 3 and 10 mg/kg. The monotherapy dose-escalation portion (N = 52 patients) of the phase I ivuxolimab trial is reported in the paper. Patients were allowed to have had prior anti-PD-1, anti-PD-L1 or anti-CTLA-4 therapy, and more than 30% of the dose-escalation patients had previously received checkpoint inhibitors.

Genomic DNA was isolated from the sorted cells so that the TCRbeta CDR3 region could be sequenced. The immunoSEQ Assay was used for sequencing of TCRbeta CDR3 regions. TCRdb stores this immuneACCESS table with in-frame sequences only. Part of the clones is absent; in the studies checked, under half of the shortfall reflects unresolved V genes, and no reason is known for the rest. The table for this sample lists 72,000 or so clones; 80% of them were counted only once. The ten largest clones capture 1.2% of the sample. Patients with autoimmune disease history or receiving systemic immunosuppression were excluded from the trial. Peripheral blood for TCR sequencing was collected from all dose cohorts at baseline, on cycle 4 day 1, and on cycle 7 day 1. Samples were obtained from an open-label, multicenter, first-in-human phase I dose-escalation trial of ivuxolimab. Adults with locally advanced or metastatic melanoma, renal cell carcinoma, hepatocellular carcinoma or head and neck squamous cell carcinoma were enrolled in the trial. Before TCR sequencing, CD4+ and CD8+ T cells were separately sorted from peripheral blood.

Points the paper makes about the study in general: At doses from 0.1 to 3.0 mg/kg, clonal expansion was seen in both CD4+ and CD8+ blood T cells between baseline and week 6. Partial responders in the 0.1-3.0 mg/kg groups had among the lowest normalized peripheral clonal expansion, especially among CD8+ T cells. Low levels of normalized T-cell clonal expansion were also shown by some nonresponding patients. Antigen specificity was not determined for the clonally expanded peripheral T cells. On average, CD8+ T cells showed more expanded clones than CD4+ T cells after ivuxolimab.

The CDR3 sequence holds 15 residues, the cysteine and phenylalanine included. Only the CDR3 DNA stays, 45 bases, in frame from base 1. Deletion took 5 bases off V and 5 bases off J, with a span of 16 bases between the germline ends. In the germline V gene, CDR1 corresponds to SGHTA and CDR2 to FQGNSA. Note on this clone: Its antigen has not been determined. No per-base quality is available; no much larger clone lies one base away.

The receptor was derived from an adult with an advanced solid tumor such as melanoma, head and neck, liver or kidney cancer. The starting material was CD4+ or CD8+ T cells sorted from blood, obtained in a trial of the OX40 agonist ivuxolimab. This chain is built from TRBV7-2 and TRBJ2-1; the best D guess is TRBD1, with 5 bases matching. CDR3 region: CASSGAGNINNEQFF. Here is the DNA: TGTGCCAGCAGCGGGGCAGGAAACATAAACAATGAGCAGTTCTTC.